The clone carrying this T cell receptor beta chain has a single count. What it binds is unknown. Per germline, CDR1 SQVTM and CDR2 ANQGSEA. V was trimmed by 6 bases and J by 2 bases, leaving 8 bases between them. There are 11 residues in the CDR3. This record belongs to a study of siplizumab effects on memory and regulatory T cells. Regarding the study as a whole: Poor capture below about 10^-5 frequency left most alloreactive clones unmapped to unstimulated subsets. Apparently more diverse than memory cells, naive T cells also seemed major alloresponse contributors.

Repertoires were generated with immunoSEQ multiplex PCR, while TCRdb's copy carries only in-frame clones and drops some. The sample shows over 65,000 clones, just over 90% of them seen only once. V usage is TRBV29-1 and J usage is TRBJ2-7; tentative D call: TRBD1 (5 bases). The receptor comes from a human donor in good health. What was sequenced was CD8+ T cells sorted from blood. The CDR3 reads CSVSGTYEQYF. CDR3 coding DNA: TGCAGCGTCTCAGGGACCTACGAGCAGTACTTC.